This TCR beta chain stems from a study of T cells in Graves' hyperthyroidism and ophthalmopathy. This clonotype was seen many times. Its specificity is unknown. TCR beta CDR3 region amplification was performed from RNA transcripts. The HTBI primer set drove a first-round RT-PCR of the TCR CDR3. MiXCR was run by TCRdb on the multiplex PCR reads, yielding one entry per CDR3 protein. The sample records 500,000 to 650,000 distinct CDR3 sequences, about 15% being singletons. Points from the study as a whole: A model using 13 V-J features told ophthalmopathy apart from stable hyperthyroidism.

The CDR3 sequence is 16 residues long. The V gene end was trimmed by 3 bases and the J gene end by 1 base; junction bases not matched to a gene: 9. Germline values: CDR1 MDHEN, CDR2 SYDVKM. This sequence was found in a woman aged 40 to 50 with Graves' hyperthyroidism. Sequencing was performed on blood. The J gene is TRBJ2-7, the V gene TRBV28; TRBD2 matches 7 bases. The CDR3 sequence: CASSFHLAGLSYEQYF. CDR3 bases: TGTGCCAGCAGTTTCCATTTAGCGGGTCTTTCCTACGAGCAGTACTTC.